This T cell receptor (beta chain) came from a study of OX40 agonist ivuxolimab in advanced cancers. Overall study: Patients received ivuxolimab, an intravenous treatment, every 2 weeks at 0.01 to 10 mg/kg. Anti-PD-1, anti-PD-L1 or anti-CTLA-4 therapy given earlier was allowed, and roughly 38% had some. Overall study findings and caveats: CD8+ T cells averaged more expanded clones than CD4+.

The table came from immunoSEQ multiplex PCR; TCRdb's copy has only in-frame clones and leaves some out. Here the sample spans almost 90,000 clones, roughly 93% being singletons. About this clone itself: Its antigen is unknown.

V was clipped by 6 bases and J by 6 bases, with 14 bases between them. CDR1 MNHNY and CDR2 SVGAGI come from the germline V gene (reference sequence). The CDR3 runs to 13 residues. Autoimmune disease history or systemic immunosuppression was exclusionary. This sequence joins TRBV6-6 and TRBJ1-2; weak D call: TRBD1 (6 bases). Here the sequenced sample was CD4+ or CD8+ T cells sorted from blood, taken in a trial of the OX40 agonist ivuxolimab. The clonotype comes from an adult with an advanced solid tumor such as melanoma, head and neck, liver or kidney cancer. The CDR3 sequence: CASSRGGLDGYTF. CDR3 nucleotide sequence: TGTGCCAGCAGCCGGGGGGGGCTGGATGGCTACACCTTC.